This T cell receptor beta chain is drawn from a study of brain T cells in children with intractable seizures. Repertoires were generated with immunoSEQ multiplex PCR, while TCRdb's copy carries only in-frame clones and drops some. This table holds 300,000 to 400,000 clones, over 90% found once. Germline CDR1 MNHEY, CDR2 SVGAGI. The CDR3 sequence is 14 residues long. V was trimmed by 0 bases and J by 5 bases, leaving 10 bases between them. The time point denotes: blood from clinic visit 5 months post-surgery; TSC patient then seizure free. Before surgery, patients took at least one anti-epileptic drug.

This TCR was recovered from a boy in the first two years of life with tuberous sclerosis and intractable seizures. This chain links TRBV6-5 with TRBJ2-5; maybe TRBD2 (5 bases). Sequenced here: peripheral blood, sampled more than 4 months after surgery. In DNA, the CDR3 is TGTGCCAGCAGTTACTCCGGCGGGCCCGAGACCCAGTACTTC. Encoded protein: CASSYSGGPETQYF.